This entry is about one T cell receptor (beta chain). The antigen remains unidentified. This record comes from a study of cytomegalovirus exposure and HLA in healthy donors. Study-wide context: HLA-typed donors were the source of around 80 million unique TCRs, which an early data release held. Whole-study findings and limits: The study reported that TCR beta sequences accurately predicted HLA-A and HLA-B alleles in most subjects. In a later analysis, compared with equally common non-associated chains, HLA-associated beta chains were more expanded.

Trimming took off 1 base at V and 14 bases at J, with 11 bases between the two ends. CDR3 size: 12 residues. CDR1 is MGHDK, CDR2 SYGVNS, per germline. Both 60 Vbeta primers and 13 Jbeta primers went into the PCR. Original analysis: There were about 80 million unique TCR beta chains by a later count, and about 12 million of them were shared. The method was immunoSEQ multiplex PCR; TCRdb's version includes in-frame clones alone and lacks a portion of them. The V and J calls and clone size are taken from that table; D and trimming were inferred from the DNA. The data show 95,000 to 150,000 clones, with just over 65% seen just once and approximately 1.4% held by the top ten.

This receptor was taken from a man between 18 and 29 years old in good health and CMV-seronegative. Source material: PBMCs. This sequence joins TRBV25-1 and TRBJ1-4; D remains unclear. Here the CDR3 DNA reads TGTGCCAGCAGTGAATCCCATCGTGGCCTGTTTTTT. Translation: CASSESHRGLFF.